This entry lists 19 T cell receptor beta chains sequenced from one sample in a study of shared clonotypes between healthy human individuals. The table came from immunoSEQ multiplex PCR; TCRdb's copy has only in-frame clones and leaves some out. Seen here are about 2.4 million clones, more than 85% observed once, and the top ten hold 0.36%. Sample: naive CD4+ T cells from PBMCs. Subset denoted: CD45RA+ positively selected. Receptor source: a man younger than 30 in good health. Some clones in this sample may be carry-over from other donors' samples.

The chain links TRBV15 to TRBJ2-7, with 7 bases lining up with TRBD2. The CDR3 is 16 amino acids. Germline CDR1 reads LNHNV; CDR2 reads YYDKDF (reference sequence). Trimming took 0 bases from V and 2 from J; bases not matched to a gene: 7. CDR3 nucleotides: TGTGCCACCAGCAGAGATCGGGAGGTAGGGGCCTACGAGCAGTACTTC. Translating it yields CATSRDREVGAYEQYF.

V and J are TRBV21-1 and TRBJ2-5; whether TRBD2, the table's D call, matches the DNA was not checked. TRBV21-1 is a pseudogene segment. CDR3 length: 14 residues. The CDR3 region is CASSKVRGGETQYF. For the CDR3, the DNA is TGTGCCAGCAGCAAAGTACGCGGGGGAGAGACCCAGTACTTC.

The chain has TRBV14 and TRBJ1-2, with a tentative D call TRBD1 (5 bases). Per germline, CDR1 SGHDN and CDR2 FVKESK. Trimming stripped 4 bases from V and 2 bases from J, with 11 bases between. The CDR3 covers 14 residues. CDR3 DNA: TGTGCCAGCAGCCCGCTGGGGGGGAACTATGGCTACACCTTC. Protein product: CASSPLGGNYGYTF.

This rearrangement joins TRBV28 to TRBJ2-7; possibly TRBD1 or TRBD2 for D (6 bases each). The V gene's germline CDR1 is MDHEN and CDR2 SYDVKM. The CDR3 runs to 14 residues. V dropped 8 bases and J dropped 4 bases, with 18 bases sitting between them. DNA of the CDR3: TGTGCCAGCCGGTCCCTCGGGGGCTGGTACGAGCAGTACTTC. Its translation is CASRSLGGWYEQYF.

This chain joins TRBV29-1 and TRBJ2-5; 11 bases align to TRBD2. Germline CDR1 reads SQVTM; CDR2 reads ANQGSEA. V trimming: 2 bases; J trimming: 4 bases; junction bases outside the gene matches: 6. CDR3 length equals 15 residues. CDR3 nucleotide sequence: TGCAGCGTTGAAACTAGCGGGAGTTTGGGAGAGACCCAGTACTTC. This gives the protein CSVETSGSLGETQYF.

For this clone: This CDR3 is also generated by other DNA sequences in the sample. This chain links TRBV9 with TRBJ2-1; TRBD2 agrees at 9 bases. CDR1 is SGDLS and CDR2 is YYNGEE in the germline V gene. The V segment lost 0 bases and the J segment 4 bases; nucleotides outside the gene matches: 5. This CDR3 is built from 16 residues. CDR3 nucleotide sequence: TGTGCCAGCAGCGTAGACCCTAGCGGGACGTACAATGAGCAGTTCTTC. Translated, it gives CASSVDPSGTYNEQFF.

This chain uses TRBV19 with TRBJ2-3; 8 positions match TRBD2. The germline gives CDR1 LNHDA, CDR2 SQIVND (reference sequence). The V gene end was trimmed by 7 bases and the J gene end by 6 bases; junction bases not matched to a gene: 15. The CDR3 runs 16 residues. The DNA for the CDR3 is TGTGCCAGTAACCCGACTAGCGCCCTACCCTTGGATACGCAGTATTTT. It codes for CASNPTSALPLDTQYF.

This clone was counted only a few times. CDR3 region: CASSDRGTEAFF. CDR3 coding DNA: TGTGCCAGCAGCGACAGGGGAACTGAAGCTTTCTTT. The rearrangement uses TRBV2 and TRBJ1-1; the match to TRBD1 covers 8 bases. V shed 6 bases, J shed 5 bases, and the junction held 2 bases outside the gene matches. Germline CDR1 SNHLY, CDR2 FYNNEI. The length of the CDR3 is 12 residues.

Regarding this clone: This sample includes further DNA sequences coding for the same CDR3. The chain links TRBV28 to TRBJ2-7; a weak D match, TRBD2 (5 bases). Germline CDR1 MDHEN, CDR2 SYDVKM. This CDR3 has 13 amino acids. V shed 4 bases and J shed 4 bases, with 11 bases lying between them. The CDR3 DNA is TGTGCCAGCAGTTCATCCGGGGTATACGAGCAGTACTTC. This gives the protein CASSSSGVYEQYF.

This chain joins TRBV5-1 and TRBJ2-5; D assignment may be TRBD1 or TRBD2 (5 bases each). CDR3 size: 17 residues. The V gene's germline CDR1 is SGHRS and CDR2 YFSETQ. V gave up 0 bases and J gave up 4 bases, with 19 bases separating them. The CDR3 is CASSLAIREGMLETQYF. The CDR3 DNA follows: TGCGCCAGCAGCTTGGCCATTCGAGAGGGGATGTTAGAGACCCAGTACTTC. The full variable domain, rest sourced from reference TRBV5-1 and TRBJ2-5, is KAGVTQTPRYLIKTRGQQVTLSCSPISGHRSVSWYQQTPGQGLQFLFEYFSETQRNKGNFPGRFSGRQFSNSRSEMNVSTLELGDSALYLCASSLAIREGMLETQYFGPGTRLLVL.

The chain recombines TRBV5-6 with TRBJ2-7; possibly TRBD1 for D (6 bases). Trimming took 4 bases from V and 4 from J, leaving 9 bases between them. CDR3 length equals 12 residues. Germline V CDR1 and CDR2: SGHDT, YYEEEE. CDR3 loop: CASSQDRYEQYF. In nucleotides, the CDR3 is TGTGCCAGCAGCCAGGACAGATACGAGCAGTACTTC.

V and J are TRBV5-1 and TRBJ1-2; 7 bases are a match to TRBD1. Germline assignment: CDR1 SGHRS and CDR2 YFSETQ. The CDR3 is 15 residues long. Trimming at V came to 4 bases and at J to 7 bases, leaving 13 bases not matched to a gene. This CDR3 is CASSQIPGGSLGYTF. CDR3 nucleotide sequence: TGCGCCAGCAGCCAGATACCAGGGGGTAGCCTTGGCTACACCTTC. The full variable domain, completed using reference TRBV5-1 and TRBJ1-2, is KAGVTQTPRYLIKTRGQQVTLSCSPISGHRSVSWYQQTPGQGLQFLFEYFSETQRNKGNFPGRFSGRQFSNSRSEMNVSTLELGDSALYLCASSQIPGGSLGYTFGSGTRLTVV.

This clone was recorded only once. The sample has other DNA sequences that encode this CDR3 too. The genes are TRBV30 and TRBJ2-4; D is perhaps TRBD2 (6 bases). This CDR3 has 14 residues. Germline assignment: CDR1 GTSNPN and CDR2 SVGIG (reference sequence). The V end was cut by 4 bases, the J end by 0 bases, with 10 bases between. Written as DNA, the CDR3 is TGTGCCTGGATACCGGGACTAGCCAAAAACATTCAGTACTTC. It codes for CAWIPGLAKNIQYF.

The V and J genes are TRBV29-1 and TRBJ2-3; the match to TRBD2 covers 7 bases. J lost 3 bases, V lost 7 bases, and 10 bases had no gene match. The CDR3 spans 14 residues. From germline, CDR1 is SQVTM and CDR2 ANQGSEA. CDR3 in amino acids: CSALWREWTDTQYF. CDR3 nucleotide sequence: TGCAGCGCCCTATGGCGGGAGTGGACAGATACGCAGTATTTT.

This chain connects TRBV7-2 to TRBJ1-2; D is uncertain. Per the germline V gene, CDR1 is SGHTA and CDR2 is FQGNSA. This CDR3 comprises 14 residues. Trimming pared 5 bases from V and 8 bases from J, leaving 18 bases between. CDR3 nucleotide sequence: TGTGCCAGCAGCCCCCGGACGGACGCCTGGGGCTACACCTTC. This codes for CASSPRTDAWGYTF.

The genes are TRBV14 and TRBJ1-2; TRBD1 might be the D (6 bases). Germline loops: CDR1 SGHDN, CDR2 FVKESK. CDR3 length: 13 amino acids. Trimming removed 8 bases from V and 2 bases from J, with 12 bases in between. CDR3 protein: CASGRTVNYGYTF. As DNA, the CDR3 is TGTGCCAGCGGACGGACAGTGAACTATGGCTACACCTTC.

The rearrangement joins TRBV19 to TRBJ2-1, with TRBD1 matching 9 bases. This CDR3 is 14 amino acids long. Unmatched junction bases numbered 6, after V lost 4 bases and J lost 8 bases. Per germline, CDR1 LNHDA and CDR2 SQIVND (reference sequence). The CDR3 protein is CASSRDRASHEQFF. CDR3 nucleotides: TGTGCCAGTAGTAGGGACAGGGCCTCACATGAGCAGTTCTTC.

The V and J genes are TRBV27 and TRBJ2-3; D is undetermined. The germline gives CDR1 MNHEY, CDR2 SMNVEV (reference sequence). The CDR3 has 14 residues. Trimming removed 8 bases from V and 5 bases from J, with 17 bases in between. The DNA of the CDR3 is TGTGCCAGCCCGCTTAAGGAATGGCAAGATACGCAGTATTTT. This translates into CASPLKEWQDTQYF.

The chain recombines TRBV19 with TRBJ1-5; the match to TRBD1 covers 10 bases. The germline V gene encodes CDR1 LNHDA and CDR2 SQIVND (reference sequence). V lost 4 bases to trimming and J lost 6 bases; unmatched junction nucleotides: 6. The CDR3 has 15 residues. CDR3 region: CASSRQGAEGQPQHF. The CDR3 DNA follows: TGTGCCAGTAGTAGACAGGGGGCAGAGGGTCAGCCCCAGCATTTT.